This entry is about one T cell receptor beta chain. The table lists this clone with a count of one. The specificity of this receptor is unknown. Base qualities are missing; no much larger clone stands one base away. This record belongs to a study of blood T cell repertoires in COVID-19 (dated by TCRdb to between 2020 and 2021). About the study as a whole: The collaborator samples originated in the United States, Italy and Spain and spanned the acute and convalescent phases of COVID-19. The samples were drawn from two sources: the first 160 participants of the ongoing ImmuneRACE study, and 1,000 to 1,500 subjects contributed by 6 global collaborators. The prospective study material was composed of cDNA or gDNA derived from T cells, B-cell-depleted T cells, or PBMCs. Nearly every sample came with metadata listing a de-identified subject ID, COVID-19 status, age in years and sex. Where HLA class I and class II types were available, the types were taken from metadata supplied by the sample provider, not from assay-based typing. The repertoires were released in a freely available public database intended as a resource for research on the immune response to SARS-CoV-2. Deeply sampled blood TCRbeta repertoires from subjects exposed to, actively infected with, or recovered from COVID-19 were included in the dataset.

According to the germline V gene, CDR1 reads SGHRS and CDR2 reads YFSETQ. Compared with germline, V lacks 4 bases and J lacks 2 bases; bases without a gene match: 6. The CDR3 sequence holds 15 residues, the cysteine and phenylalanine included. Only the CDR3 region is kept as DNA, spanning 45 bases read in frame from base 1. The paper's findings and limits, for the study overall: Clinical and demographic metadata were provided uncurated, with the amount varying by source and participant.

The collaborating institutions used their own protocols to collect whole blood in K2EDTA tubes. For TCRbeta analysis, collaborators shipped samples as frozen whole blood, isolated PBMCs, or DNA extracted from either of those sample types. TCRbeta CDR3 regions were amplified from genomic DNA using the immunoSEQ Assay, a bias-controlled multiplex PCR. Concerning the study's data processing: The number of nucleated cells in each sample was estimated by amplification of reference gene primers within the assay. To quantify the absolute abundance of each unique TCRbeta CDR3 rearrangement, sequence reads were collapsed and filtered. Productive Simpson clonality was computed per sample as the square root of Simpson's diversity index over productive rearrangements. Sourced from immuneACCESS, this table was stored by TCRdb with only in-frame sequences that have V and J called. A share of the clones is absent; for the studies checked, an unresolved V gene accounts for under half, and the remainder has no known explanation. Clone size and V and J calls were adopted from that table, with D and trimming inferred from the DNA. The table for this sample lists 200,000 to 250,000 clones; approximately 80% of them were counted only once. Approximately 1.9% of the sample belongs to the ten largest clones.

Material for sequencing was peripheral blood. The V gene is TRBV5-1 and the J gene is TRBJ2-3; the junction holds 8 bases that match TRBD1. The TCR comes from a woman at least 80 years old with acute or convalescent COVID-19. The CDR3: CASSRGQALTDTQYF. The DNA sequence is as follows: TGCGCCAGCAGCAGGGGACAGGCCCTCACAGATACGCAGTATTTT.